This T cell receptor beta chain was captured in a study of stem cell transplantation in POMP-related autoinflammatory disease. General study points: In PRAID patients, the number of distinct TRB V-J gene pairings was restricted.

Some clones are missing from TCRdb's copy, which holds only in-frame ones; the method was immunoSEQ multiplex PCR. The sample holds some 68,000 clones; under 95% are singletons and the top ten take around 0.66%. The CDR3 contains 12 residues. V lost 1 base and J 4 bases, leaving 4 bases between the germline ends. Per germline, CDR1 SGHTA and CDR2 FQGNSA. Remarks on this clone: The antigen is undetermined.

This material consisted of CD4+ T cells from PBMCs, taken after stem cell transplantation. The chain joins TRBV7-2 to TRBJ1-2; D is unresolved. This TCR derives from a human patient with POMP-related autoinflammation and immune dysregulation (PRAID). The graft donor may have contributed some T cells. The CDR3 sequence: CASSLGAYGYTF. In DNA, the CDR3 is TGTGCCAGCAGCTTAGGAGCCTATGGCTACACCTTC.